The clone carrying this TCR beta chain has just a few counts. The antigen is undetermined. PCR amplification relied on 60 Vbeta primers (plus 13 Jbeta primers). The method was immunoSEQ multiplex PCR; TCRdb's version includes in-frame clones alone and lacks a portion of them. The sample consists of about 120,000 clones, about three quarters of them appearing once. The entry originates in a study of cytomegalovirus exposure and HLA in healthy donors. For the study at large: Earlier, 180 million or so T cells were analyzed, and some 120 million unique TCR beta sequences were found among them.

The germline V gene encodes CDR1 LGHNA and CDR2 YNFKEQ. The CDR3 is made up of 18 amino acids. The V and J ends lost 4 bases and 3 bases, in that order; junction bases with no gene match: 18. General study points: High specificity and sensitivity for cytomegalovirus status were reported for the classifier.

The sequencing input was PBMCs. This TCR was sampled from a man in his thirties or forties in good health and CMV-seronegative. The chain links TRBV4-2 to TRBJ2-7; TRBD2 aligns across 7 bases. The CDR3: CASSRSIGTTTSNYEQYF. The CDR3 coding sequence is TGTGCCAGCAGCCGAAGTATAGGGACTACAACCTCCAACTACGAGCAGTACTTC.